The TCR beta chain described here comes from a study of graft-versus-host responses after intestinal transplantation. A word on this clone: The antigen remains unidentified.

The CDR3 loop spans 14 amino acids. Per the germline V gene, CDR1 is MNHEY and CDR2 is SVGAGI. V was clipped by 2 bases and J by 4 bases, with 12 bases between them. Method: immunoSEQ multiplex PCR; TCRdb's copy keeps in-frame clones and lacks some. In the table there are about 120,000 clones, about 95% of which are singletons. Sequenced here: unstimulated CD8+ T cells sorted from spleen or lymph node cells, sampled before intestinal transplant. This clonotype was sampled from a human donor who received an intestinal transplant. The chain joins TRBV6-5 to TRBJ2-7; D assignment may be TRBD1 or TRBD2 (5 bases each). The CDR3 DNA reads as TGTGCCAGCAGTTACGGGGCTAGCCGGTACGAGCAGTACTTC. Its translation: CASSYGASRYEQYF.